These 29 T cell receptor beta chains originate from one sample sequenced in a study of identical twins listed by TCRdb under 2016. The library relied on 5' RACE. The sample was run on an Illumina HiSeq 2000. The public reads were reprocessed in TCRdb via fastp at Q25 and MiXCR, keeping in-frame beta chains. Entries that share a CDR3 protein sequence are merged under the most common genes and DNA. The sample has approximately 500,000 distinct CDR3 sequences on record, 20% to 25% of them singletons. The top ten constitute 2.9% of the sample. The sample also formed part of further work on T cells expressing NK-cell markers.

What was sequenced was CD4+ T cells sorted from blood. Every receptor here comes from a woman younger than 30 in good health.

This chain links TRBV20-1 with TRBJ1-2; D is perhaps TRBD1 (6 bases). The germline CDR1 and CDR2 sequences are DFQATT and SNEGSKA (reference sequence). V was clipped by 2 bases and J by 9 bases, with 16 bases between them. The CDR3 has 13 residues. The CDR3 DNA follows: TGCAGTGCTAGACCTGGACAGATGCGAAGCTACACCTTC. Its translation: CSARPGQMRSYTF.

The V gene is TRBV7-9, the J gene TRBJ1-2; D not certain. Trimming pared 4 bases from V and 4 bases from J, leaving 19 bases between. Germline V gene sequence: CDR1 SEHNR, CDR2 FQNEAQ (reference sequence). This CDR3 has 16 residues. The CDR3 coding sequence is TGTGCCAGCAGCTACGGACGCAGGCTGATCTCCTATGGCTACACCTTC. Residues: CASSYGRRLISYGYTF.

The V gene is TRBV5-1, the J gene TRBJ2-3, with D unresolved. Looked up from germline, CDR1 is SGHRS and CDR2 is YFSETQ. V lost 0 bases and J lost 4, with 9 bases in between. The CDR3 contains 14 residues. The CDR3 loop reads CASSLGGRADTQYF. DNA of the CDR3: TGCGCCAGCAGCTTGGGAGGTCGAGCAGATACGCAGTATTTT.

The table lists this clonotype with a few counts. This chain joins TRBV13 and TRBJ2-5; D gene uncertain. The CDR3 sequence is 15 residues long. V was trimmed by 5 bases and J by 4 bases, leaving 17 bases between them. CDR1 is PRHDT, CDR2 FYEKMQ, per germline (reference sequence). In nucleotides, the CDR3 is TGTGCCAGCAGCCTTTGGTGGTCCGTCGCAGAGACCCAGTACTTC. Its translation is CASSLWWSVAETQYF.

This chain uses TRBV20-1 with TRBJ2-7, with D maybe TRBD1 (6 bases). V shed 2 bases and J shed 1 base, with 12 bases lying between them. The CDR3 contains 14 residues. Looked up from germline, CDR1 is DFQATT and CDR2 is SNEGSKA (reference sequence). Here the CDR3 reads CSARLTGSSYEQYF. CDR3 bases: TGCAGTGCTAGACTGACAGGATCTTCCTACGAGCAGTACTTC.

The chain links TRBV12-3 or TRBV12-4 to TRBJ2-1, with TRBD2 identical over 7 bases. This CDR3 region has 17 residues. V trimming: 1 base; J trimming: 4 bases; junction bases outside the gene matches: 10. The CDR3 bases are TGTGCCAGCAGTTTAGGGGGGGGAACCTGGGTATACAATGAGCAGTTCTTC. Translation: CASSLGGGTWVYNEQFF.

This clonotype was seen more than once but under ten times. The chain has TRBV7-9 and TRBJ2-1; D ambiguous. Germline V gene lookup returns CDR1 SEHNR and CDR2 FQNEAQ (reference sequence). Between the trimmed V and J ends, which lost 6 bases and 5 bases, there was a span of 14 bases. CDR3 length equals 14 residues. The CDR3 nucleotides are TGTGCCAGCAGGTATTATACGGAGAACAATGAGCAGTTCTTC. This gives the protein CASRYYTENNEQFF.

This clonotype turned up a few times. The gene calls are TRBV12-3 or TRBV12-4 and TRBJ1-4; D is unresolved. The CDR3 spans 16 residues. Trimming left V 0 bases short and J 2 bases short, with 10 bases between. The CDR3, as DNA: TGTGCCAGCAGTTTAGCCCGACGGCTCACTAATGAAAAACTGTTTTTT. Protein product: CASSLARRLTNEKLFF.

The chain recombines TRBV6-5 with TRBJ1-2; D not certain. The CDR3 has 12 residues. Germline CDR1 is MNHEY and CDR2 is SVGAGI. The ends were cut back, 5 bases at V and 4 bases at J, with 8 bases in the middle. In DNA form, the CDR3 reads TGTGCCAGCAGTCACGACACCTATGGCTACACCTTC. Translation: CASSHDTYGYTF.

About this clonotype itself: A junction end diverges from the germline sequence, so it may reflect a read error. The chain links TRBV6-1 to TRBJ2-1, with 10 bases matching TRBD1. The length of the CDR3 is 15 residues. Germline-derived CDR1 and CDR2 are MNHNS and SASEGT. Written as DNA, the CDR3 is TGTGCCAGCAGGGAAGACAGGGGGCGTTCAGTTGAGCAGTTCTTC. It encodes CASREDRGRSVEQFF.

The chain recombines TRBV5-1 with TRBJ1-5; D perhaps matches TRBD1 (6 bases). CDR1 and CDR2 from the germline V gene are SGHRS and YFSETQ. Trimming removed 1 base from V and 6 bases from J, with 14 bases in between. The CDR3 runs to 15 residues. The CDR3 spells CASSLLPGEVQPQHF. DNA for the CDR3: TGCGCCAGCAGCTTGTTGCCAGGGGAGGTTCAGCCCCAGCATTTT.

The rearrangement links TRBV7-8 to TRBJ2-1, with 13 bases that match TRBD2. Germline loops: CDR1 SGHVS, CDR2 FQNEAQ. V gave up 5 bases and J gave up 12 bases; unmatched junction bases: 7. The CDR3 covers 14 residues. CDR3 amino acids: CASSDGLAGVGQFF. The CDR3 DNA is TGTGCCAGCAGCGACGGACTAGCGGGAGTCGGGCAGTTCTTC.

This clonotype was found a few times. The genes are TRBV20-1 and TRBJ1-3, with D perhaps TRBD1 (6 bases). With 0 bases removed from V and 4 bases from J, the gap between germline ends came to 13 bases. Germline V CDR1 and CDR2: DFQATT, SNEGSKA (reference sequence). The CDR3 contains 15 residues. The CDR3 DNA sequence: TGCAGTGCTAGAGATGGGGGGGCCAGAGGAAACACCATATATTTT. This codes for CSARDGGARGNTIYF.

In this sample, this clonotype turned up a few times. This sequence joins TRBV5-1 and TRBJ2-3; D remains ambiguous. The CDR3 spans 13 residues. Trimming removed 5 bases from V and 3 bases from J, with 10 bases in between. CDR1 SGHRS and CDR2 YFSETQ come from the germline V gene. Here the CDR3 reads CASRPVETDTQYF. For the CDR3, the DNA is TGCGCCAGCAGACCGGTGGAAACAGATACGCAGTATTTT.

The rearrangement links TRBV18 to TRBJ2-1, with 7 bases that match TRBD2. Germline values: CDR1 KGHSH, CDR2 LQKENI. This CDR3 is built from 16 residues. Trimming at V came to 1 base and at J to 6 bases, leaving 9 bases not matched to a gene. The CDR3 DNA sequence: TGTGCCAGCTCACCACGAGGGCGGGAGTTAGGCAATGAGCAGTTCTTC. This translates into CASSPRGRELGNEQFF.

This clonotype turned up a few times. The chain combines TRBV9 with TRBJ1-1; 11 bases are a match to TRBD1. This CDR3 has 15 residues. The V gene end was trimmed by 3 bases and the J gene end by 0 bases; junction bases not matched to a gene: 1. The germline CDR1 and CDR2 sequences are SGDLS and YYNGEE. CDR3 DNA sequence: TGTGCCAGCAGCGGGGACAGGGGGATGAACACTGAAGCTTTCTTT. Translating it yields CASSGDRGMNTEAFF.

There are many counts of this clonotype. A junction end diverges from the germline sequence, so it may reflect a read error. The genes are TRBV6-5 and TRBJ1-2, with a tentative D call TRBD1 (6 bases). The CDR3 length is 13 residues. Germline V CDR1 and CDR2: MNHEY, SVGAGI. The CDR3 bases are TGTGCCACCAGAAGAAAAACAACCGGGACAACCAACTTC. Its translation: CATRRKTTGTTNF.

This sequence joins TRBV27 and TRBJ2-5; D unresolved. V dropped 5 bases and J dropped 4 bases, with 8 bases sitting between them. Germline assignment: CDR1 MNHEY and CDR2 SMNVEV (reference sequence). CDR3 size: 12 residues. CDR3 sequence (DNA): TGTGCCAGCAGTAATTTCCGAGAGACCCAGTACTTC. It encodes CASSNFRETQYF.

The gene calls are TRBV2 and TRBJ2-2; 9 bases match TRBD1. The CDR3 runs to 17 residues. Losses at the gene ends were 0 bases for V and 4 bases for J; bases not matched to a gene: 6. Germline V gene sequence: CDR1 SNHLY, CDR2 FYNNEI. CDR3 sequence: CASSEAPPDRGTGELFF. The CDR3, as DNA: TGTGCCAGCAGTGAAGCCCCCCCGGACAGGGGCACCGGGGAGCTGTTTTTT.

The chain couples TRBV6-1 to TRBJ2-1; no clear D. This CDR3 is 13 amino acids long. In germline, CDR1 is MNHNS, CDR2 SASEGT. Trimming took 6 bases from V and 6 from J, leaving 12 bases between them. The CDR3 sequence is CASRPLARNEQFF. The CDR3, as DNA: TGTGCCAGCAGGCCCCTTGCCCGCAATGAGCAGTTCTTC.

This clonotype was observed a few times. This chain connects TRBV20-1 to TRBJ1-1, with D perhaps matching TRBD1 (6 bases). V was clipped by 3 bases and J by 3 bases, with 14 bases between them. Per the germline V gene, CDR1 is DFQATT and CDR2 is SNEGSKA (reference sequence). CDR3 length equals 14 residues. CDR3 sequence reads: CSARAGDGDTEAFF. DNA for the CDR3: TGCAGTGCTAGGGCAGGGGATGGGGACACTGAAGCTTTCTTT.

This clonotype was counted a few times. The chain is built from TRBV29-1 and TRBJ2-3; no clear D. Trimming took off 4 bases at V and 3 bases at J, with 11 bases between the two ends. This CDR3 is built from 13 residues. Germline values: CDR1 SQVTM, CDR2 ANQGSEA. The CDR3, as DNA: TGCAGCGTTGCACCACCACAAACAGATACGCAGTATTTT. Translating gives CSVAPPQTDTQYF.

The rearrangement uses TRBV5-1 and TRBJ1-6, with a weak D call TRBD1 (6 bases). Germline V gives CDR1 SGHRS, CDR2 YFSETQ. The CDR3 totals 16 residues. V lost 2 bases to trimming and J lost 13 bases, with 22 bases between them. CDR3 bases: TGCGCCAGCAGCTTCCAAGCAGGGGAAGGCTCAGGGCCCCTCCACTTT. It encodes CASSFQAGEGSGPLHF.

The chain recombines TRBV3-1 with TRBJ2-1; D gene unclear. The CDR3 covers 12 residues. Germline V gene sequence: CDR1 LGHDT, CDR2 YNNKEL (reference sequence). Between the trimmed V and J ends, which lost 1 base and 8 bases, there was a span of 6 bases. The CDR3 is CASSQVDHEQFF. The CDR3 DNA is TGTGCCAGCAGCCAAGTCGACCATGAGCAGTTCTTC.

The chain carries TRBV19 and TRBJ1-1; D not resolved. Per germline, CDR1 LNHDA and CDR2 SQIVND (reference sequence). The CDR3 is made up of 14 amino acids. Trimming removed 5 bases from V and 5 bases from J, with 15 bases in between. CDR3 coding DNA: TGTGCCAGTAGTGATATTACAAGGAGGACTGAAGCTTTCTTT. Translating it yields CASSDITRRTEAFF.

This clonotype has a handful of counts. The gene calls are TRBV12-5 and TRBJ1-2, with D tentatively TRBD1 (6 bases). Germline loops: CDR1 LGHNT, CDR2 FRNRAP. The CDR3 sequence is 12 residues long. V was pared by 8 bases and J by 8 bases, with 15 bases between. The CDR3 sequence is CASLGGQQGYTF. The DNA for the CDR3 is TGTGCTAGTCTCGGGGGGCAACAGGGCTACACCTTC.

The chain recombines TRBV27 with TRBJ2-7; 8 bases line up with TRBD2. This CDR3 has 16 residues. J was trimmed by 2 bases and V by 5 bases; bases with no gene match: 11. Germline V gene data show CDR1 as MNHEY and CDR2 as SMNVEV (reference sequence). The CDR3 coding sequence is TGTGCCAGCAGTCGGCTGGCGGGGGGCAGCCCCTACGAGCAGTACTTC. Residues: CASSRLAGGSPYEQYF.

V usage is TRBV20-1 and J usage is TRBJ2-7, with 7 positions matching TRBD1. V shed 7 bases, J shed 6 bases, and the junction held 9 bases outside the gene matches. CDR3 length: 12 amino acids. CDR1 and CDR2 (germline): DFQATT, SNEGSKA (reference sequence). The CDR3 loop reads CSVATGRAEQYF. The CDR3 coding sequence is TGCAGTGTCGCGACAGGGCGGGCCGAGCAGTACTTC.

There are many counts of this clonotype. J is TRBJ2-3 and V is TRBV7-2; TRBD2 matches at 9 bases. Germline V gene lookup returns CDR1 SGHTA and CDR2 FQGNSA. The CDR3 length is 16 residues. V lost 2 bases to trimming and J lost 3 bases; unmatched junction nucleotides: 6. The CDR3 protein is CASSLWGSGSTDTQYF. The CDR3 DNA sequence: TGTGCCAGCAGCTTATGGGGTAGCGGGAGTACAGATACGCAGTATTTT.